This T cell receptor beta chain is from a study of beta chain features in type 1 diabetes. Study at large: Some 99 million sorted cells were examined across all samples.

The authors took one heparinised blood draw, averaging approximately 120 mL, from each donor. Based on CD45RO/CCR7/CD25/CD127/CD95/CD27, CD4+ regulatory, stem cell-like memory, naive and central memory cells were sorted. The study's findings and limits: A definitive answer on HLA type influencing TCRB rearrangement was not reached here.

V lost 5 bases and J lost 0, with 12 bases in between. The CDR3 is 15 residues long. The germline CDR1 and CDR2 sequences are SGHAT and FQDESV (reference sequence). The investigators reverse transcribed all of the isolated RNA, so they sequenced expressed TCRB transcripts. Only in-frame clones appear in the TCRdb table, and some are missing; sequencing was by immunoSEQ multiplex PCR. The sample shows around 310,000 clones, 9.5% to 12% of them seen only once. As for this clone: Its antigen remains unidentified.

This TCR was sampled from a woman aged 30 to 39 in good health. The rearrangement joins TRBV11-1 to TRBJ2-3; a weak D match, TRBD1 (6 bases). Sample: naive CD4+ T cells from blood. The CDR3 DNA is TGTGCCAGCAGCAGCCCTCAGGGGAGCACAGATACGCAGTATTTT. Protein product: CASSSPQGSTDTQYF.